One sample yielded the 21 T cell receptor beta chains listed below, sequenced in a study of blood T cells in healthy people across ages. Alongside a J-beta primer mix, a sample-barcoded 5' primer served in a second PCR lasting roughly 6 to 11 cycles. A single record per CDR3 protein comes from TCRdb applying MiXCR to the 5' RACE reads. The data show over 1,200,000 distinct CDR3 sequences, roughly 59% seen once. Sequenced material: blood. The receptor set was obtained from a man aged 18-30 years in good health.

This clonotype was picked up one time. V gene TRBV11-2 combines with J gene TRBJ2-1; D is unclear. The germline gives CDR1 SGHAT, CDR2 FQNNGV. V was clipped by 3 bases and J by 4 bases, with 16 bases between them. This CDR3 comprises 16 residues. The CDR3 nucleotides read TGTGCCAGCAGCTTTGGACGGGCCTCCTCATACAATGAGCAGTTCTTC. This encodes CASSFGRASSYNEQFF.

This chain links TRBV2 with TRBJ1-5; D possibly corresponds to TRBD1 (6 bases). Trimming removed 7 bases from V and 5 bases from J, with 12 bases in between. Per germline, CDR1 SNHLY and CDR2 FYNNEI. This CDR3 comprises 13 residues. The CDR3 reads CASTRTVDQPQHF. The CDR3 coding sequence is TGTGCCAGCACAAGGACAGTCGATCAGCCCCAGCATTTT.

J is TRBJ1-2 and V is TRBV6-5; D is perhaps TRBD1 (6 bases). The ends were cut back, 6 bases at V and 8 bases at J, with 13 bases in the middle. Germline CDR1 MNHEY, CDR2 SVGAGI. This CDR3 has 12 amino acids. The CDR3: CASSNRESGYTF. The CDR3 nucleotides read TGTGCCAGCAGCAACAGGGAGTCCGGCTACACCTTC.

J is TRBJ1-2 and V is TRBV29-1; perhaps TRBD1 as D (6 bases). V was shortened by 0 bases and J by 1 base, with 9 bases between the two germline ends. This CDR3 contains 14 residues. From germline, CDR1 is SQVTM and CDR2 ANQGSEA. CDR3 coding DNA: TGCAGCGTTGAAGATTGGACAGATAACTATGGCTACACCTTC. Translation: CSVEDWTDNYGYTF.

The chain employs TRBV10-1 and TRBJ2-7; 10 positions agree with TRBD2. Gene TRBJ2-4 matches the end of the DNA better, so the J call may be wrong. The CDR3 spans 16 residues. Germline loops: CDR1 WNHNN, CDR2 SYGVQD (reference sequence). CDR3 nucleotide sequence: TGCGCCAGCAGTGATGGACTAGCGGTACCCAAAAACATTCAGTACTTC. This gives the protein CASSDGLAVPKNIQYF.

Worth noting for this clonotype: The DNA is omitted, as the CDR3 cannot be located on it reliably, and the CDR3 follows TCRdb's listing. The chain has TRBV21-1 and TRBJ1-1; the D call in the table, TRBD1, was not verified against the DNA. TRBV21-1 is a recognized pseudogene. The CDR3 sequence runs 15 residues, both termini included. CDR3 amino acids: CASRAPWGRGTEAFF.

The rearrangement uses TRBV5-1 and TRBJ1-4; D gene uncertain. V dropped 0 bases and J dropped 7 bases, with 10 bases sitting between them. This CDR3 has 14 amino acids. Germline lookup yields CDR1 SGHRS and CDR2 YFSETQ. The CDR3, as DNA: TGCGCCAGCAGCTTGGAACCGGGAACTGAAAAACTGTTTTTT. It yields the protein CASSLEPGTEKLFF.

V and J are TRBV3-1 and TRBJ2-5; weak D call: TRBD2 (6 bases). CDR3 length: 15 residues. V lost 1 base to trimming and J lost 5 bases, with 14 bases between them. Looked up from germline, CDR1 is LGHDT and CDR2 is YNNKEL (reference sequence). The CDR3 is CASSQVGSAGETQYF. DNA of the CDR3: TGTGCCAGCAGCCAAGTCGGGAGTGCGGGGGAGACCCAGTACTTC.

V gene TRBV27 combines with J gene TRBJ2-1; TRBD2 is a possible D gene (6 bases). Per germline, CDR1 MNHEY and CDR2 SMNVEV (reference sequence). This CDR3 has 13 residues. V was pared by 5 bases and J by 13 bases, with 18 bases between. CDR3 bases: TGTGCCAGCAGTGTAGGGAGGCAAGAGACCCAGTTCTTC. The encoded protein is CASSVGRQETQFF.

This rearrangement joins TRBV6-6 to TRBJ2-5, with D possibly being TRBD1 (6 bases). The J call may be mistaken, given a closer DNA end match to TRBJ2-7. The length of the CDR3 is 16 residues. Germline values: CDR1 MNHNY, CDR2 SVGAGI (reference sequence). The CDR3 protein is CASSYSGGQNDYEQYF. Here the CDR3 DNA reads TGTGCCAGCAGTTACTCTGGCGGACAGAACGACTACGAGCAGTACTTC.

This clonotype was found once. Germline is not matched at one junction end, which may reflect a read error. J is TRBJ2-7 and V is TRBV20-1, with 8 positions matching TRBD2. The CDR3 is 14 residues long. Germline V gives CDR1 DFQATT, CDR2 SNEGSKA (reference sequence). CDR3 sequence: CGARLPGLDYEQYF. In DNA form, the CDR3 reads TGCGGTGCTAGATTACCGGGACTAGACTACGAGCAGTACTTC.

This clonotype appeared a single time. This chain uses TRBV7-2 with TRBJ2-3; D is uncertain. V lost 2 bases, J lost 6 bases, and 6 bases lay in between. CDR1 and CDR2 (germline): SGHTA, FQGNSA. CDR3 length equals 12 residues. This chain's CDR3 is CASSLSMDTQYF. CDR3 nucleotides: TGTGCCAGCAGCTTAAGCATGGATACGCAGTATTTT.

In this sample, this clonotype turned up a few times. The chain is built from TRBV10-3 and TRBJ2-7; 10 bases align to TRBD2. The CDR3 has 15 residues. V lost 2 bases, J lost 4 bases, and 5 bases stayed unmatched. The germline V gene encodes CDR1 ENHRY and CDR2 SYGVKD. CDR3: CAISELAGAVYEQYF. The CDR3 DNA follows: TGTGCCATCAGTGAGCTAGCGGGGGCGGTTTACGAGCAGTACTTC.

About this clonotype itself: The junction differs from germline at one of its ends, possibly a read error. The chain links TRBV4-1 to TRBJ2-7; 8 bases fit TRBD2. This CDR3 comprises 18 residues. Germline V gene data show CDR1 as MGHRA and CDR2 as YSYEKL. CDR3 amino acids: CTSSQDFSGYKVAGEQYF. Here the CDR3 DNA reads TGCACCAGCAGCCAAGATTTTTCGGGGTACAAGGTAGCGGGGGAGCAGTACTTC.

The CDR3 DNA is TGCAGTGCCCAAAGGCCGCGCGGGGTTACGCAGCAGTACTTC. Its protein product is CSAQRPRGVTQQYF. The chain recombines TRBV20-1 with TRBJ2-7, with D maybe TRBD2 (6 bases). V shed 6 bases and J shed 8 bases, with 23 bases lying between them. CDR3 length: 14 amino acids. CDR1 is DFQATT, CDR2 SNEGSKA, per germline (reference sequence).

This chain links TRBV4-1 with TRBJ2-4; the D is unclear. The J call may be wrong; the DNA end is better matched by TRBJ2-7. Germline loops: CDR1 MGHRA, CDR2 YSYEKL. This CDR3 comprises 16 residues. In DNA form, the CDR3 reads TGCGCCAGCAGCCACGCGTCAGGACGGTCCTACTACGAGCAGTACTTC. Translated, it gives CASSHASGRSYYEQYF.

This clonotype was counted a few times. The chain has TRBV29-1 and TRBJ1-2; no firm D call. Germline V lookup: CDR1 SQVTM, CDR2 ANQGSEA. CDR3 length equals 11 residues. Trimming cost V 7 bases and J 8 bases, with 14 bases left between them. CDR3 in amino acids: CSDSFGYGYTF. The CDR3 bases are TGCAGCGACAGTTTCGGCTACGGCTACACCTTC.

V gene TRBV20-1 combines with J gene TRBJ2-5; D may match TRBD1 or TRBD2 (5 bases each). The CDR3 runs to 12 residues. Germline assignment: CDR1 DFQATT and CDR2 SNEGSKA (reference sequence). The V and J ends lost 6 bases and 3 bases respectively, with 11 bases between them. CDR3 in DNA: TGCAGTGCCGCCGGGACGGAAGAGACCCAGTACTTC. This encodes CSAAGTEETQYF.

The CDR3 bases are TGTGCCAGCAGTTACCAGGGACACACGAACACCGGGGAGCTGTTTTTT. Its translation is CASSYQGHTNTGELFF. The chain couples TRBV6-2 or TRBV6-3 to TRBJ2-2, with D possibly being TRBD1 (6 bases). The CDR3 extends over 16 amino acids. Germline assignment: CDR1 MNHEY and CDR2 SVGEGT. The V gene lost 2 bases and the J gene lost 0 bases, with 10 bases spanning the gap.

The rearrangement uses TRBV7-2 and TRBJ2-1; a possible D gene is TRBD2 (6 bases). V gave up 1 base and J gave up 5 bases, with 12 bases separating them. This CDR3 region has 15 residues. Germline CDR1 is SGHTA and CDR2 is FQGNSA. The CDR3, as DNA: TGTGCCAGCAGCTTAGATCCGGGAGATCACAATGAGCAGTTCTTC. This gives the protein CASSLDPGDHNEQFF.

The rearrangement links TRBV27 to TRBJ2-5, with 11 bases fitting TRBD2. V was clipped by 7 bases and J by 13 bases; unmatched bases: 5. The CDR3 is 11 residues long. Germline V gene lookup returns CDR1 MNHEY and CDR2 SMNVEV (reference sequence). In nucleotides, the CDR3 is TGTGCCAGCAATAGCGGGAGGGCCTGGTACTTC. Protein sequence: CASNSGRAWYF.